This T cell receptor (beta chain) was identified in a study of T cell changes during pregnancy in multiple sclerosis. The CDR3 is 16 amino acids. Trimming took off 5 bases at V and 0 bases at J, with 16 bases between the two ends. Germline lookup yields CDR1 SGHTA and CDR2 FQGNSA. Repertoires were generated with immunoSEQ multiplex PCR, while TCRdb's copy carries only in-frame clones and drops some. Of 50,000 or so clones listed, 80% to 95% are singletons. J is TRBJ1-1 and V is TRBV7-2; D unclear. The source material was CD4+ T cells from peripheral blood mononuclear cells, sampled in the second trimester of pregnancy. The receptor was derived from a female donor with multiple sclerosis, enrolled in a pregnancy study. The CDR3 sequence is CASSPLRVSMNTEAFF. The CDR3 DNA follows: TGTGCCAGCAGCCCCCTCCGGGTGAGCATGAACACTGAAGCTTTCTTT.